The clone carrying this T cell receptor (beta chain) came up once. No antigen is known for it. CDR1 and CDR2 (germline): LGHNA, YNFKEQ. This CDR3 region has 18 residues. Trimming at V came to 2 bases and at J to 1 base, leaving 12 bases not matched to a gene. The data are from a study of cytomegalovirus exposure and HLA in healthy donors. Study-wide findings and caveats: TRBV6-2, TRBV6-3 and some other V segments were unresolvable in 87-base-pair reads.

The PCR was carried out with 60 Vbeta primers and 13 Jbeta primers. Assay: immunoSEQ multiplex PCR; the TCRdb copy retains only in-frame clones and omits some. This sample has about 35,000 clones, with 80% found just once. The receptor was derived from a male donor in good health and CMV-seronegative. The sequenced sample was PBMCs. The rearrangement links TRBV4-2 to TRBJ1-2; 8 bases match TRBD1. CDR3 sequence: CASSQNRRGTGFNYGYTF. CDR3 DNA: TGTGCCAGCAGCCAAAACCGTAGGGGGACAGGATTTAACTATGGCTACACCTTC.